The 11 T cell receptor beta chains below were found in one sample sequenced in a study of Ad26.COV2.S vaccination and SARS-CoV-2 variants. Sequencing was performed with immunoSEQ multiplex PCR; in TCRdb, only in-frame clones are kept and a portion is missing. This table has fewer than 100,000 clones, roughly 84% appearing once. The sample consisted of peripheral blood, taken after recovery from COVID-19. The receptors here all came from a human donor who had recovered from COVID-19.

The J gene is TRBJ1-5, the V gene TRBV5-6; D gene unclear. The germline CDR1 and CDR2 sequences are SGHDT and YYEEEE. The length of the CDR3 is 14 residues. Trimming took off 0 bases at V and 5 bases at J, with 9 bases between the two ends. The CDR3 sequence: CASSLAGGDQPQHF. The CDR3 coding sequence is TGTGCCAGCAGCTTGGCGGGCGGAGATCAGCCCCAGCATTTT.

The V and J genes are TRBV2 and TRBJ2-1, with TRBD1 as a possible D gene (5 bases). V dropped 7 bases and J dropped 8 bases, with 6 bases sitting between them. This CDR3 spans 10 amino acids. Germline CDR1 and CDR2: SNHLY and FYNNEI. The DNA for the CDR3 is TGTGCCAGCATAGGGGATGAGCAGTTCTTC. Translating it yields CASIGDEQFF.

The chain is built from TRBV29-1 and TRBJ1-3, with 9 bases aligning to TRBD1. The CDR3 loop spans 13 amino acids. Losses at the gene ends were 7 bases for V and 5 bases for J; bases not matched to a gene: 6. Germline-derived CDR1 and CDR2 are SQVTM and ANQGSEA. CDR3 in DNA: TGCAGCGGAGCAGGACAGGGGAGAAACACCATATATTTT. As protein: CSGAGQGRNTIYF.

This chain uses TRBV27 with TRBJ2-1; D remains unclear. Looked up from germline, CDR1 is MNHEY and CDR2 is SMNVEV (reference sequence). V gave up 2 bases and J gave up 8 bases, with 13 bases separating them. CDR3 size: 14 residues. Here the CDR3 reads CASSLAVASDEQFF. DNA of the CDR3: TGTGCCAGCAGTTTAGCGGTCGCATCGGATGAGCAGTTCTTC.

The V and J genes are TRBV11-2 and TRBJ2-1, with TRBD1 as a possible D gene (6 bases). The CDR3 loop spans 13 amino acids. Germline V gives CDR1 SGHAT, CDR2 FQNNGV. V gave up 5 bases and J gave up 2 bases, with 7 bases separating them. In DNA, the CDR3 is TGTGCCAGCAGCCAGGGGCCCTACAATGAGCAGTTCTTC. Translation gives CASSQGPYNEQFF.

The chain couples TRBV7-9 to TRBJ2-6, with D uncertain. Between the trimmed V and J ends, which lost 5 bases and 1 base, there was a span of 15 bases. The length of the CDR3 is 17 residues. Germline CDR1 SEHNR, CDR2 FQNEAQ (reference sequence). The CDR3 loop reads CASSPSPLGSGANVLTF. CDR3 in DNA: TGTGCCAGCAGCCCTTCACCCCTGGGATCTGGGGCCAACGTCCTGACTTTC.

CDR3 in amino acids: CASSLVPGEEAFF. The CDR3 DNA follows: TGTGCCAGCAGCTTGGTACCGGGAGAAGAAGCTTTCTTT. The chain combines TRBV5-5 with TRBJ1-1; D is unclear. Germline V gene data show CDR1 as SGHKS and CDR2 as YYEKEE (reference sequence). V was trimmed by 0 bases and J by 8 bases, leaving 11 bases between them. This CDR3 has 13 residues.

The genes are TRBV3-1 (or the pseudogene TRBV3-2) and TRBJ1-5; TRBD1 is a possible D gene (6 bases). This CDR3 has 12 amino acids. CDR1 and CDR2 (germline): LGHDT, YNNKEL (reference sequence). The CDR3: CVVRGGNQPQHF. Written as DNA, the CDR3 is TGTGTCGTCAGGGGAGGCAATCAGCCCCAGCATTTT.

This chain connects TRBV9 to TRBJ2-7, with 8 bases aligning to TRBD2. Germline loops: CDR1 SGDLS, CDR2 YYNGEE. The CDR3 runs 15 residues. After removal of 4 bases from V and 1 base from J, the junction contained 7 bases not matched to a gene. Here the CDR3 DNA reads TGTGCCAGCAGCCGTAGCGGGGCTGGATCCTACGAGCAGTACTTC. Residues: CASSRSGAGSYEQYF. Full variable domain (outside the CDR3, taken from reference TRBV9 and TRBJ2-7): DSGVTQTPKHLITATGQRVTLRCSPRSGDLSVYWYQQSLDQGLQFLIQYYNGEERAKGNILERFSAQQFPDLHSELNLSSLELGDSALYFCASSRSGAGSYEQYFGPGTRLTVT.

The rearrangement joins TRBV2 to TRBJ2-2; no definite D call. The CDR3 sequence is 13 residues long. Germline-derived CDR1 and CDR2 are SNHLY and FYNNEI. V was trimmed by 4 bases and J by 3 bases, leaving 6 bases between them. The CDR3 DNA sequence: TGTGCCAGCAGTGGACTTGACACCGGGGAGCTGTTTTTT. Translating it yields CASSGLDTGELFF.

This chain connects TRBV7-3 to TRBJ2-1; the match to TRBD2 covers 8 bases. V trimming: 5 bases; J trimming: 0 bases; junction bases outside the gene matches: 6. CDR3 length: 16 residues. Germline CDR1 and CDR2: SGHTA and FQGTGA. The CDR3: CASSAVAGSSYNEQFF. The CDR3 DNA is TGTGCCAGCAGCGCAGTAGCGGGAAGCTCCTACAATGAGCAGTTCTTC.